The subject of this entry is one T cell receptor beta chain. Germline values: CDR1 SEHNR, CDR2 FQNEAQ (reference sequence). This CDR3 comprises 15 residues. With 1 base removed from V and 0 bases from J, the gap between germline ends came to 6 bases. The entry originates in a study of blood T cell repertoires in COVID-19. Study information: The United States, Italy and Spain provided the acute and convalescent COVID-19 samples. Sample material is recorded as cDNA or gDNA derived from T cells, B-cell-depleted T cells, or PBMCs.

In the study's own analysis: Estimated nucleated cell counts came from reference gene primer amplification. Using immunoSEQ multiplex PCR, the repertoire was profiled, and TCRdb retains in-frame clones only, with some absent. D and trimming were read from the DNA, whereas the V and J calls and clone size are those reported in that table. The table has some 170,000 clones, 82% seen once; the top ten hold more than 7.5%. The sequence was obtained from a woman in her sixties or seventies with acute or convalescent COVID-19. The sequenced sample was peripheral blood. The rearrangement links TRBV7-9 to TRBJ1-4; the D is unclear. CDR3 in amino acids: CASSLDTATNEKLFF. CDR3 coding DNA: TGTGCCAGCAGCTTAGATACGGCAACTAATGAAAAACTGTTTTTT.